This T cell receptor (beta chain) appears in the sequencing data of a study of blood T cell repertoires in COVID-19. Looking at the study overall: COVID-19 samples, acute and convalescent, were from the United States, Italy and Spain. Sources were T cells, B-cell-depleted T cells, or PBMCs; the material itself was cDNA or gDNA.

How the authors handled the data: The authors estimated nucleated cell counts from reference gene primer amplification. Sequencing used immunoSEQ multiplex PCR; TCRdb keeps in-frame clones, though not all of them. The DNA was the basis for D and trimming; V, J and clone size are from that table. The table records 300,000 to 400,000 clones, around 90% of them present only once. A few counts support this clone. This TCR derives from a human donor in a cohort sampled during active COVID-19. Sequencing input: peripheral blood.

In nucleotides, the CDR3 is TGCAGTGCCTCACCGGTCTATGGCTACACCTTC. It yields the protein CSASPVYGYTF. The chain couples TRBV20-1 to TRBJ1-2; D is unresolved. Trimming cost V 6 bases and J 4 bases, with 9 bases left between them. The CDR3 covers 11 residues. Germline CDR1 DFQATT, CDR2 SNEGSKA (reference sequence).